The rows below give T cell receptor beta chains drawn from one sample of a study of radiation and T cells in renal cell carcinoma. Only in-frame clones appear in the TCRdb table, and some are missing; sequencing was by immunoSEQ multiplex PCR. The table records around 140,000 clones, around 89% of them present only once. Specimen: blood, collected from a patient whose treatment included radiotherapy and nephrectomy. Every receptor here comes from a woman in her 70s with renal cell carcinoma. CDR3s include the opening cysteine and the closing phenylalanine or tryptophan. A D gene is named only where the DNA matches it firmly. Size is omitted from some rows. Given values are once, few, many or a class for expanded clones.

clone size	V gene	J gene	D gene	CDR3 protein	CDR3 DNA
NA	TRBV14	TRBJ2-4	TRBD2	CASSPYLAGKNIQYF	TGTGCCAGCAGCCCGTATCTAGCGGGGAAAAACATTCAGTACTTC
few	TRBV4-3	TRBJ1-2	NA	CASSQATGAPGIYGYTF	TGCGCCAGCAGCCAAGCCACAGGCGCGCCCGGGATTTATGGCTACACCTTC
NA	TRBV6-1	TRBJ1-5	NA	CASSGYMNSNQPQHF	TGTGCCAGCAGTGGCTACATGAATAGCAATCAGCCCCAGCATTTT
NA	TRBV9	TRBJ2-3	NA	CASSGGADTQYF	TGTGCCAGCAGCGGGGGGGCAGATACGCAGTATTTT
NA	TRBV6-4	TRBJ2-2	NA	CASSPRPYTGELFF	TGTGCCAGCAGTCCCCGCCCGTACACCGGGGAGCTGTTTTTT
NA	TRBV19	TRBJ1-2	NA	CASSIGRANYGYTF	TGTGCCAGTAGTATAGGCCGAGCTAACTATGGCTACACCTTC
NA	TRBV19	TRBJ1-5	TRBD1	CASKSETGSPNQPQHF	TGTGCCAGTAAAAGTGAGACAGGGTCCCCTAATCAGCCCCAGCATTTT
NA	TRBV7-2	TRBJ2-7	NA	CASSLGTARFGYEQYF	TGTGCCAGCAGCTTAGGGACAGCCCGGTTCGGGTACGAGCAGTACTTC
many	TRBV2	TRBJ1-3	NA	CASSLASSGNTIYF	TGTGCCAGCAGTTTGGCCAGCTCTGGAAACACCATATATTTT
NA	TRBV19	TRBJ1-2	NA	CASSIARDTERGYTF	TGTGCCAGTAGTATAGCCAGGGACACCGAAAGAGGCTACACCTTC
NA	TRBV4-3	TRBJ2-7	TRBD1	CASSLRRDRGEQYF	TGCGCCAGCAGCCTACGGAGGGACAGGGGCGAGCAGTACTTC
NA	TRBV2	TRBJ2-5	TRBD2	CASMRKNGGAAGETQYF	TGTGCCAGCATGCGAAAGAACGGGGGGGCGGCAGGAGAGACCCAGTACTTC
NA	TRBV10-3	TRBJ2-1	TRBD2	CAISTSGGAVSNEQFF	TGTGCCATCAGTACTAGCGGGGGGGCAGTTTCAAATGAGCAGTTCTTC
NA	TRBV5-8	TRBJ1-3	NA	CASSLRLSGNTIYF	TGTGCCAGCAGCTTGAGACTCTCTGGAAACACCATATATTTT
NA	TRBV11-3	TRBJ2-3	TRBD1	CASSFGTGLDTQYF	TGTGCCAGCAGCTTCGGGACAGGGCTAGATACGCAGTATTTT
once	TRBV4-2	TRBJ2-1	NA	CASSLDVGSYNEQFF	TGTGCCAGCAGCCTTGACGTGGGGAGCTACAATGAGCAGTTCTTC
NA	TRBV4-1	TRBJ2-7	NA	CASSQVGRGLSYEQYF	TGCGCCAGCAGCCAAGTGGGGCGGGGCCTCTCCTACGAGCAGTACTTC
NA	TRBV5-6	TRBJ2-7	NA	CASRGSSYEQYF	TGTGCCAGCAGGGGAAGCTCCTACGAGCAGTACTTC
once	TRBV5-1	TRBJ1-4	NA	CASSPRTNNEKLFF	TGCGCCAGCAGCCCTAGGACCAACAATGAAAAACTGTTTTTT
NA	TRBV13	TRBJ2-5	TRBD2	CASSLVRGVQETQYF	TGTGCCAGCAGCTTGGTGCGGGGGGTCCAAGAGACCCAGTACTTC
few	TRBV7-6	TRBJ2-7	NA	CASSSRMGNYEQYF	TGTGCCAGCAGCTCTAGAATGGGCAACTACGAGCAGTACTTC
NA	TRBV5-5	TRBJ1-5	NA	CASSLWGLNQPQHF	TGTGCCAGCAGCTTGTGGGGTCTCAATCAGCCCCAGCATTTT
NA	TRBV4-3	TRBJ2-7	NA	CASSQEVGSASYEQYF	TGCGCCAGCAGCCAAGAGGTGGGGAGTGCCTCCTACGAGCAGTACTTC
NA	TRBV7-9	TRBJ2-1	TRBD2	CASSLARVPRGDSYNEQFF	TGTGCCAGCAGCTTAGCCCGTGTCCCGCGGGGGGACTCCTACAATGAGCAGTTCTTC
NA	TRBV19	TRBJ2-3	NA	CASSRTGRTDTQYF	TGTGCCAGTAGTAGAACCGGCAGAACAGATACGCAGTATTTT
NA	TRBV4-1	TRBJ2-7	TRBD1	CASSHFHKRGTGGYEQYF	TGCGCCAGCAGCCACTTTCATAAGAGGGGGACAGGGGGCTACGAGCAGTACTTC
NA	TRBV5-4	TRBJ1-3	NA	CASSLEAGRSGNTIYF	TGTGCCAGCAGCTTGGAAGCAGGGAGGTCTGGAAACACCATATATTTT
NA	TRBV28	TRBJ1-2	TRBD1	CASSSPGTGEARHGYTF	TGTGCCAGCAGTTCCCCCGGGACAGGGGAGGCTCGGCATGGCTACACCTTC
few	TRBV4-3	TRBJ2-3	TRBD2	CASSQGGLAGSTDTQYF	TGCGCCAGCAGCCAAGGAGGACTAGCGGGGAGCACAGATACGCAGTATTTT
NA	TRBV11-2	TRBJ2-6	NA	CASSSSTMNSGANVLTF	TGTGCCAGCAGCTCGTCGACCATGAACTCTGGGGCCAACGTCCTGACTTTC
NA	TRBV6-5	TRBJ1-1	NA	CASSYLRGTEAFF	TGTGCCAGCAGTTACTTGCGGGGCACTGAAGCTTTCTTT
NA	TRBV7-2	TRBJ2-3	TRBD2	CASSLSQAGARGDTQYF	TGTGCCAGCAGCTTAAGTCAAGCGGGGGCCCGGGGGGATACGCAGTATTTT
NA	TRBV28	TRBJ2-4	TRBD1	CASSSGQGLAKNIQYF	TGTGCCAGCAGTTCGGGACAGGGACTGGCCAAAAACATTCAGTACTTC
NA	TRBV6-6	TRBJ1-4	NA	CASSYSGRVEEKLFF	TGTGCCAGCAGTTACTCGGGAAGGGTGGAGGAAAAACTGTTTTTT
NA	TRBV5-1	TRBJ1-2	NA	CASSLEGGGGGYTF	TGCGCCAGCAGCTTGGAAGGAGGGGGTGGCGGCTACACCTTC
NA	TRBV18	TRBJ2-7	NA	CASSPSSGQYF	TGTGCCAGCTCACCGAGTAGCGGGCAGTACTTC
NA	TRBV28	TRBJ1-2	NA	CAISQGGRGSYTF	TGTGCCATCTCACAGGGAGGGAGGGGTTCCTACACCTTC